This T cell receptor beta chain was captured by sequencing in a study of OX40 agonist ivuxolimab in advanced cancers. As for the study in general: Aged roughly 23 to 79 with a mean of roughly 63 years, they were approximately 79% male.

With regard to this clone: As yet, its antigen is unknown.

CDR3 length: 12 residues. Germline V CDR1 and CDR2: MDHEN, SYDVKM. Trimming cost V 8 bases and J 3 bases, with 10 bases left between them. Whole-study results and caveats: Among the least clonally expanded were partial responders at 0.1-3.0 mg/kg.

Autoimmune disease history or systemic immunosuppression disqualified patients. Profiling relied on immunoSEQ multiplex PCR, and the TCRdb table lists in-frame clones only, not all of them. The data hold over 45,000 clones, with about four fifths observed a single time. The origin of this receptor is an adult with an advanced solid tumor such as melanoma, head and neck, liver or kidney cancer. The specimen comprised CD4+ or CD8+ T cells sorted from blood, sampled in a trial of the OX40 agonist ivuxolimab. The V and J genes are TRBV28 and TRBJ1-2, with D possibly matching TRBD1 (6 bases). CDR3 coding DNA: TGTGCCAGCGCCAGGGGATACTATGGCTACACCTTC. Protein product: CASARGYYGYTF.